One T cell receptor (beta chain) is described in this entry. As yet, its antigen is unknown. Clones were sequenced by immunoSEQ multiplex PCR, and TCRdb holds only the in-frame ones, with some missing. The table shows under 85,000 clones, with 85% to 90% occurring only once. The sample is drawn from a study of OX40 agonist ivuxolimab in advanced cancers. Study-level background: Allowance was made for prior anti-PD-1, anti-PD-L1 or anti-CTLA-4 therapy, and around 44% had some.

Study-level findings and limits: By week 6 at 0.1 to 3.0 mg/kg, blood CD4+ and CD8+ T cells had expanded clonally.

V lost 1 base and J 2 bases, leaving 17 bases between the germline ends. The CDR3 runs to 16 residues. Looked up from germline, CDR1 is GTSNPN and CDR2 is SVGIG (reference sequence). Sampling times: baseline, cycle 4 day 1, cycle 7 day 1. The chain has TRBV30 and TRBJ1-1; no clear D. Source: CD4+ or CD8+ T cells sorted from blood, taken in a trial of the OX40 agonist ivuxolimab. The source of this sequence is an adult with an advanced solid tumor such as melanoma, head and neck, liver or kidney cancer. The CDR3 DNA follows: TGTGCCTGGAGTGCACTAAACCGAAGAAGAAACACTGAAGCTTTCTTT. Encoded protein: CAWSALNRRRNTEAFF.